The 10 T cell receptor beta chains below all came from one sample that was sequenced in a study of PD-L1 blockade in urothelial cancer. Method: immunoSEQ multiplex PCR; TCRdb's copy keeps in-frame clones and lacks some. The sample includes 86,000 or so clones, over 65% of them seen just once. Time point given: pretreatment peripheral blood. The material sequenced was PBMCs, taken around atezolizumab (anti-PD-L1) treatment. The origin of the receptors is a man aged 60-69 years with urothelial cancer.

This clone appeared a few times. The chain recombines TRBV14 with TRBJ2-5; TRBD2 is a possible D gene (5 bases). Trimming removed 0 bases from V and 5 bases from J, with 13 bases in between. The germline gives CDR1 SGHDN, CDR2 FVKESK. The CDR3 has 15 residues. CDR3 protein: CASSQEGGWVETQYF. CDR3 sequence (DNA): TGTGCCAGCAGCCAAGAAGGAGGATGGGTGGAGACCCAGTACTTC.

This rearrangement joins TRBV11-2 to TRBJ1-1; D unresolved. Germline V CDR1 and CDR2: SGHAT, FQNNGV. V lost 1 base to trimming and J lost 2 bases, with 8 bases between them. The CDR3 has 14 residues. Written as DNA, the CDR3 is TGTGCCAGCAGCTTAGGGCCGGGAAACACTGAAGCTTTCTTT. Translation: CASSLGPGNTEAFF.

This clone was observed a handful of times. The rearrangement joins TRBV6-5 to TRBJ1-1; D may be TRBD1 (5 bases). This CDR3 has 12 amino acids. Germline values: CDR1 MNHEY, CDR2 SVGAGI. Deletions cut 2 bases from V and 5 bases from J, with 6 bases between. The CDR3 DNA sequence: TGTGCCAGCAGTTACGGGGGGACTGAAGCTTTCTTT. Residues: CASSYGGTEAFF.

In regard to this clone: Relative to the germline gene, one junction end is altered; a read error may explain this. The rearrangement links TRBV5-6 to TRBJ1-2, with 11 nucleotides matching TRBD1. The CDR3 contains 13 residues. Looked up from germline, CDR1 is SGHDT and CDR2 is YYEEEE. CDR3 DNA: TGTGCCAGCAGCACCGGGGGACAGGGGGGCTCCACCTTC. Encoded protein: CASSTGGQGGSTF.

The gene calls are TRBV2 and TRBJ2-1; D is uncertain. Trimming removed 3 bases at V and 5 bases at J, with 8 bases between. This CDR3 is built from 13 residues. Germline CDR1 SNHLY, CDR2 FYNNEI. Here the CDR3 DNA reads TGTGCCAGCAGTGATCTCCGGGACAATGAGCAGTTCTTC. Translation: CASSDLRDNEQFF.

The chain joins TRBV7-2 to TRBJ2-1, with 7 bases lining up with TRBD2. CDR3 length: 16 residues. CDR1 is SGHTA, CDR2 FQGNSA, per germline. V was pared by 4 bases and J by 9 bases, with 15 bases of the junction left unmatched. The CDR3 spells CASSSEGLGEGGEQFF. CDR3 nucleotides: TGTGCCAGCAGCTCCGAGGGTTTGGGGGAGGGCGGTGAGCAGTTCTTC. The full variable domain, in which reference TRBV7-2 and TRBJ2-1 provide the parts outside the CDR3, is GAGVSQSPSNKVTEKGKDVELRCDPISGHTALYWYRQSLGQGLEFLIYFQGNSAPDKSGLPSDRFSAERTGGSVSTLTIQRTQQEDSAVYLCASSSEGLGEGGEQFFGPGTRLTVL.

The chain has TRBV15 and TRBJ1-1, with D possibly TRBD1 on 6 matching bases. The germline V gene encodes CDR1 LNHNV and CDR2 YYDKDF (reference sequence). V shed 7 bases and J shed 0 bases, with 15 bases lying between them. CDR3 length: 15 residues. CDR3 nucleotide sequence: TGTGCCACCAAACGGGACACTACTTTGAACACTGAAGCTTTCTTT. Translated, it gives CATKRDTTLNTEAFF.

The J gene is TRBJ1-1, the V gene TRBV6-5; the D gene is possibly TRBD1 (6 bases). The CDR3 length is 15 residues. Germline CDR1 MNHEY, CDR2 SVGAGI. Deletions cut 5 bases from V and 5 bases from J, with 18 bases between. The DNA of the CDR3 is TGTGCCAGCAGTCCGCTCATAACAGGGTGGACTGAAGCTTTCTTT. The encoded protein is CASSPLITGWTEAFF.

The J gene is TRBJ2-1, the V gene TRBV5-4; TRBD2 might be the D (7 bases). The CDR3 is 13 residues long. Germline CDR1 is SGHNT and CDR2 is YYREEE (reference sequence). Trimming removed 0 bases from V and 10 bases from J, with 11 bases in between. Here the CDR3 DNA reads TGTGCCAGCAGCTTGGATAGGGGGGGAGAGCAGTTCTTC. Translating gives CASSLDRGGEQFF. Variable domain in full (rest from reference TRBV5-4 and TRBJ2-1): ETGVTQSPTHLIKTRGQQVTLRCSSQSGHNTVSWYQQALGQGPQFIFQYYREEENGRGNFPPRFSGLQFPNYSSELNVNALELDDSALYLCASSLDRGGEQFFGPGTRLTVL.

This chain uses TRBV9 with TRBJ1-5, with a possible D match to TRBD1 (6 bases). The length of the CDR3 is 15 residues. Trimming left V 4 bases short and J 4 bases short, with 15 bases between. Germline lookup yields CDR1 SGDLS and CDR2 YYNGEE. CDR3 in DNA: TGTGCCAGCAGCCCACGACAGGACTCTAATCAGCCCCAGCATTTT. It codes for CASSPRQDSNQPQHF.